What follows are 31 T cell receptor beta chains derived from one specimen sequenced in a study of shared T cell receptors in the human thymus. Sequencing was performed with immunoSEQ multiplex PCR; in TCRdb, only in-frame clones are kept and a portion is missing. The table includes hundreds of thousands of clones, around 87% detected once. The same sample was also used in a study of human thymus T cells.

Material: thymocytes. These receptors originate from a boy younger than two with a congenital heart defect.

This clone was counted once. The chain recombines TRBV7-6 with TRBJ1-2; 8 nucleotides align to TRBD1. Germline CDR1 SGHVS, CDR2 FNYEAQ. The ends lost 4 bases at V and 4 bases at J; junction bases unmatched: 14. The CDR3 has 17 residues. CDR3 bases: TGTGCCAGCAGCTCTGGGGCAGGGGGCGGAGGTACCTATGGCTACACCTTC. It codes for CASSSGAGGGGTYGYTF.

The chain has TRBV5-8 and TRBJ2-3, with a weak D call TRBD2 (6 bases). Trimming pared 3 bases from V and 0 bases from J, leaving 26 bases between. Germline values: CDR1 SGHTS, CDR2 YDEGEE. The CDR3 covers 20 residues. CDR3 protein: CASSSVGRPGNGASTDTQYF. For the CDR3, the DNA is TGTGCCAGCAGCTCGGTGGGGAGGCCTGGTAATGGGGCTAGCACAGATACGCAGTATTTT.

The chain joins TRBV19 to TRBJ1-2; 8 bases fit TRBD1. With V trimmed by 0 bases and J by 7 bases, 4 bases remained unmatched. CDR3 length: 14 amino acids. Germline CDR1 LNHDA, CDR2 SQIVND (reference sequence). CDR3 sequence reads: CASSIDGTGIGYTF. Written as DNA, the CDR3 is TGTGCCAGTAGTATAGACGGGACAGGTATTGGCTACACCTTC.

The V call is TRBV7-2, the J call TRBJ2-3, with 14 bases aligning to TRBD2. The germline CDR1 and CDR2 sequences are SGHTA and FQGNSA. The J segment lost 3 bases and the V segment lost 4 bases, leaving 12 bases of the junction unmatched. The CDR3 runs 19 residues. The chain's CDR3 is CASSSRTSGRQRFTDTQYF. The CDR3 coding sequence is TGTGCCAGCAGCTCAAGGACTAGCGGGAGGCAAAGATTTACAGATACGCAGTATTTT. Full variable domain (outside the CDR3, taken from reference TRBV7-2 and TRBJ2-3): GAGVSQSPSNKVTEKGKDVELRCDPISGHTALYWYRQSLGQGLEFLIYFQGNSAPDKSGLPSDRFSAERTGGSVSTLTIQRTQQEDSAVYLCASSSRTSGRQRFTDTQYFGPGTRLTVL.

This sequence joins TRBV4-1 and TRBJ1-2; TRBD1 is a possible D gene (5 bases). V dropped 3 bases and J dropped 0 bases, with 8 bases sitting between them. Looked up from germline, CDR1 is MGHRA and CDR2 is YSYEKL. The CDR3 sequence is 14 residues long. CDR3 region: CASSHRGTNYGYTF. The CDR3 DNA reads TGCGCCAGCAGCCACCGGGGGACTAACTATGGCTACACCTTC.

The V and J genes are TRBV7-9 and TRBJ1-1; D is perhaps TRBD1 (5 bases). Germline values: CDR1 SEHNR, CDR2 FQNEAQ (reference sequence). The CDR3 sequence is 16 residues long. Trimming left V 7 bases short and J 4 bases short, with 22 bases between. CDR3 bases: TGTGCCAGCACCAACATCAGTGGGGGGTTGGGCACTGAAGCTTTCTTT. It specifies CASTNISGGLGTEAFF.

This clone has only one observation. The chain combines TRBV5-6 with TRBJ1-2; a weak D match, TRBD1 (6 bases). Germline loops: CDR1 SGHDT, CDR2 YYEEEE. The V end was cut by 4 bases, the J end by 7 bases, with 14 bases between. The CDR3 sequence is 13 residues long. The CDR3 region has the DNA TGTGCCAGCAGCCTGGGGGGCAAGGGTGGCTACACCTTC. This gives the protein CASSLGGKGGYTF.

The J gene is TRBJ2-5, the V gene TRBV28; TRBD2 matches at 11 bases. The CDR3 totals 15 residues. Germline CDR1 reads MDHEN; CDR2 reads SYDVKM. Losses at the gene ends were 8 bases for V and 6 bases for J; bases not matched to a gene: 11. CDR3 bases: TGTGCCAGCTCCTGGGTAGCGGGAGGGCCAAAGACCCAGTACTTC. It encodes CASSWVAGGPKTQYF.

The chain carries TRBV4-1 and TRBJ2-3, with D maybe TRBD1 (6 bases). The V and J ends lost 2 bases and 2 bases respectively, with 14 bases between them. Germline V gives CDR1 MGHRA, CDR2 YSYEKL. This CDR3 comprises 16 residues. DNA for the CDR3: TGCGCCAGCAGCCAACACAGGGTCTCCCTCACAGATACGCAGTATTTT. Translating gives CASSQHRVSLTDTQYF.

The chain carries TRBV27 and TRBJ2-1, with 10 bases that match TRBD2. Germline assignment: CDR1 MNHEY and CDR2 SMNVEV (reference sequence). The CDR3 has 18 residues. Trimming at V came to 6 bases and at J to 10 bases, leaving 21 bases not matched to a gene. As DNA, the CDR3 is TGTGCCAGCAGCCGAGGAATAACCGGGACTAGCGATCGGGGGGAGCAGTTCTTC. This gives the protein CASSRGITGTSDRGEQFF.

This clone was seen once. The rearrangement links TRBV27 to TRBJ1-5; 8 bases fit TRBD1. The V gene's germline CDR1 is MNHEY and CDR2 SMNVEV (reference sequence). The CDR3 runs to 14 residues. V shed 6 bases and J 5 bases; nucleotides not matched to a gene: 6. The chain's CDR3 is CASSGTGPDQPQHF. The CDR3 region has the DNA TGTGCCAGCAGCGGGACAGGCCCCGATCAGCCCCAGCATTTT.

The chain combines TRBV28 with TRBJ1-4; 7 bases fit TRBD1. J was trimmed by 1 base and V by 7 bases; bases with no gene match: 12. CDR3 length equals 17 residues. Germline values: CDR1 MDHEN, CDR2 SYDVKM. Here the CDR3 DNA reads TGTGCCAGCACCCAAGGAGGGGGCAGCGGAACTAATGAAAAACTGTTTTTT. As protein: CASTQGGGSGTNEKLFF.

This clone was counted between two and nine times. The gene calls are TRBV6-4 and TRBJ1-6, with 9 positions matching TRBD1. CDR3 length: 15 amino acids. V dropped 6 bases and J dropped 8; count of bases not matched to a gene: 8. Germline lookup yields CDR1 MRHNA and CDR2 SNTAGT. The chain's CDR3 is CASRHRDRVDSPLHF. Here the CDR3 DNA reads TGTGCCAGCAGACACCGGGACAGGGTGGATTCACCCCTCCACTTT.

The rearrangement links TRBV11-1 to TRBJ2-5; 10 nucleotides line up with TRBD1. V shed 0 bases, J shed 5 bases, and the junction held 6 bases outside the gene matches. The length of the CDR3 is 16 residues. Germline CDR1 reads SGHAT; CDR2 reads FQDESV (reference sequence). This chain's CDR3 is CASSLAGTGVMETQYF. For the CDR3, the DNA is TGTGCCAGCAGCTTAGCCGGGACAGGGGTGATGGAGACCCAGTACTTC.

The chain couples TRBV28 to TRBJ1-5, with 9 bases aligning to TRBD1. CDR3 length: 15 amino acids. The V segment lost 4 bases and the J segment 3 bases; nucleotides outside the gene matches: 4. Germline loops: CDR1 MDHEN, CDR2 SYDVKM. This CDR3 is CASSWGQGINQPQHF. The CDR3 nucleotides are TGTGCCAGCAGTTGGGGACAGGGCATCAATCAGCCCCAGCATTTT.

V usage is TRBV27 and J usage is TRBJ2-3, with TRBD2 identical over 11 bases. The CDR3 is 19 residues long. V shed 0 bases and J 0 bases; nucleotides not matched to a gene: 8. Looked up from germline, CDR1 is MNHEY and CDR2 is SMNVEV (reference sequence). CDR3 DNA: TGTGCCAGCAGTTTATCCGCGACTAGCGGGGACGAGAGCACAGATACGCAGTATTTT. Its translation: CASSLSATSGDESTDTQYF.

The chain has TRBV2 and TRBJ1-1; D is possibly TRBD1 (5 bases). V gave up 7 bases and J gave up 3 bases, with 12 bases separating them. This CDR3 spans 13 amino acids. The germline V gene has CDR1 SNHLY and CDR2 FYNNEI. DNA for the CDR3: TGTGCCAGCACCCAAAGGGGCTACACTGAAGCTTTCTTT. It translates to CASTQRGYTEAFF.

This chain connects TRBV28 to TRBJ1-4; D might be TRBD1 (5 bases). Trimming cost V 7 bases and J 10 bases, with 19 bases left between them. The CDR3 extends over 14 amino acids. CDR1 is MDHEN, CDR2 SYDVKM, per germline. The CDR3 DNA is TGTGCCAGCAACCCAGGGCGGGGATGGGTAAAACTGTTTTTT. Translation gives CASNPGRGWVKLFF.

This clone has a single count. The genes are TRBV30 and TRBJ1-3; 12 bases agree with TRBD1. J was trimmed by 1 base and V by 4 bases; bases with no gene match: 2. This CDR3 region has 15 residues. Germline CDR1 is GTSNPN and CDR2 is SVGIG (reference sequence). CDR3 residues: CAWMGQGASGNTIYF. For the CDR3, the DNA is TGTGCCTGGATGGGACAGGGGGCATCTGGAAACACCATATATTTT.

The chain carries TRBV15 and TRBJ1-1, with 9 nucleotides matching TRBD1. The trim removed 0 bases at V and 3 bases at J, leaving 11 bases unmatched. This CDR3 comprises 18 residues. From germline, CDR1 is LNHNV and CDR2 YYDKDF (reference sequence). The CDR3 spells CATSRETKTGTGYTEAFF. The CDR3 DNA sequence: TGTGCCACCAGCAGAGAGACCAAAACCGGGACAGGGTACACTGAAGCTTTCTTT.

CDR3 region: CASSASPGQHRNTIYF. CDR3 bases: TGTGCCAGCAGCGCCTCCCCAGGTCAGCATCGAAACACCATATATTTT. The chain uses TRBV9 and TRBJ1-3; D is uncertain. This CDR3 is built from 16 residues. Germline loops: CDR1 SGDLS, CDR2 YYNGEE. V was cut by 3 bases and J by 5 bases, with 18 bases left in between.

The rearrangement uses TRBV10-2 and TRBJ2-3; 8 bases line up with TRBD2. V gave up 5 bases and J gave up 6 bases; unmatched junction bases: 25. The CDR3 extends over 20 amino acids. The germline V gene encodes CDR1 WSHSY and CDR2 SAAADI. The CDR3, as DNA: TGCGCCAGCAGTAAACGTCCCGAAAACCGAGCGGGAGTAAGGATTGATACGCAGTATTTT. This sequence encodes CASSKRPENRAGVRIDTQYF.

The J gene is TRBJ1-4, the V gene TRBV5-8; the match to TRBD1 covers 8 bases. Trimming cost V 4 bases and J 7 bases; bases outside gene matches: 9. Germline assignment: CDR1 SGHTS and CDR2 YDEGEE. The CDR3 is 15 amino acids. The CDR3 sequence: CASSLRTGKIEKLFF. DNA for the CDR3: TGTGCCAGCAGCCTAAGGACAGGGAAGATTGAAAAACTGTTTTTT. Using reference TRBV5-8 and TRBJ1-4 for the parts outside the CDR3, the full variable domain is EAGVTQSPTHLIKTRGQQATLRCSPISGHTSVYWYQQALGLGLQFLLWYDEGEERNRGNFPPRFSGRQFPNYSSELNVNALELEDSALYLCASSLRTGKIEKLFFGSGTQLSVL.

The chain recombines TRBV5-4 with TRBJ2-5; 7 bases line up with TRBD1. The CDR3 has 14 amino acids. Germline CDR1 and CDR2: SGHNT and YYREEE (reference sequence). Trimming at V came to 0 bases and at J to 4 bases, leaving 3 bases not matched to a gene. The CDR3 sequence: CASSLARQGETQYF. The CDR3 DNA is TGTGCCAGCAGCTTGGCTCGACAGGGAGAGACCCAGTACTTC.

V usage is TRBV28 and J usage is TRBJ2-1, with TRBD2 identical over 7 bases. The V segment lost 2 bases and the J segment 4 bases; nucleotides outside the gene matches: 14. The CDR3 runs 18 residues. The germline gives CDR1 MDHEN, CDR2 SYDVKM. This CDR3 reads CASSLPGTKTLGYNEQFF. The CDR3 DNA reads TGTGCCAGCAGTTTACCTGGGACTAAAACCTTGGGATACAATGAGCAGTTCTTC.

The chain is built from TRBV5-1 and TRBJ1-3, with unresolved D. CDR3 size: 16 residues. The ends were cut back, 0 bases at V and 1 base at J, with 11 bases in the middle. Germline assignment: CDR1 SGHRS and CDR2 YFSETQ. This CDR3 is CASSLGFPTSGNTIYF. CDR3 coding DNA: TGCGCCAGCAGCTTGGGGTTCCCCACTTCTGGAAACACCATATATTTT.

This chain links TRBV7-6 with TRBJ2-7; 8 bases fit TRBD2. The CDR3 is made up of 15 amino acids. Germline trimming cut 3 bases from V and 2 bases from J; bases unmatched to any gene: 6. The germline V gene has CDR1 SGHVS and CDR2 FNYEAQ. The DNA of the CDR3 is TGTGCCAGCAGCTTGTTAAGCGGGAGAGCCTACGAGCAGTACTTC. It encodes CASSLLSGRAYEQYF. Full variable domain (outside the CDR3, taken from reference TRBV7-6 and TRBJ2-7): GAGVSQSPRYKVTKRGQDVALRCDPISGHVSLYWYRQALGQGPEFLTYFNYEAQQDKSGLPNDRFSAERPEGSISTLTIQRTEQRDSAMYRCASSLLSGRAYEQYFGPGTRLTVT.

This chain uses TRBV5-1 with TRBJ2-7; 12 positions agree with TRBD1. Germline loops: CDR1 SGHRS, CDR2 YFSETQ. The CDR3 covers 14 residues. V lost 5 bases, J lost 6 bases, and 6 bases stayed unmatched. Here the CDR3 reads CASRSGQGAREQYF. Here the CDR3 DNA reads TGCGCCAGCAGATCGGGACAGGGGGCGCGCGAGCAGTACTTC.

This rearrangement joins TRBV6-1 to TRBJ2-3; TRBD2 matches 14 bases. This CDR3 spans 16 amino acids. The germline gives CDR1 MNHNS, CDR2 SASEGT. V gave up 4 bases and J gave up 10 bases; unmatched junction bases: 10. The chain's CDR3 is CASSGPGTSGSGSQYF. The CDR3 DNA follows: TGTGCCAGCAGTGGACCCGGGACTAGCGGGAGTGGGTCGCAGTATTTT.

This chain's CDR3 is CSAERDSQETQYF. The CDR3 nucleotides read TGCAGCGCCGAAAGGGACAGTCAAGAGACCCAGTACTTC. This chain uses TRBV29-1 with TRBJ2-5; 7 nucleotides match TRBD1. This CDR3 region has 13 residues. Germline assignment: CDR1 SQVTM and CDR2 ANQGSEA. Losses at the gene ends were 7 bases for V and 2 bases for J; bases not matched to a gene: 7.

The chain links TRBV5-4 to TRBJ2-1; the match to TRBD2 covers 14 bases. The CDR3 spans 18 residues. Germline V gene sequence: CDR1 SGHNT, CDR2 YYREEE (reference sequence). The J segment lost 7 bases and the V segment lost 7 bases, leaving 16 bases of the junction unmatched. The CDR3 sequence is CASGPTGLAGVRWNEQFF. CDR3 in DNA: TGTGCCAGCGGACCCACGGGACTAGCGGGAGTTCGATGGAATGAGCAGTTCTTC.